One and the same sample provided the 20 T cell receptor beta chains below, sequenced in a study of T-cell reconstitution after alpha-beta-depleted transplantation in children. Preparation of the TCRbeta library used unique molecular identifiers. TCRdb independently ran MiXCR on the PCR reads; one entry per CDR3 protein. The sample includes about 110,000 distinct CDR3 sequences, around 6.4% of them seen just once. Specimen: PBMCs, mostly from graft donor cells, collected 360 days after TCRalphabeta/CD19-depleted stem cell transplant. The receptors were gathered from a male patient aged 2-10 years who had a stem cell transplant for acute lymphoblastic leukemia, so the T cells may come from the graft donor.

Ten or more counts support this clonotype. V is TRBV9 and J is TRBJ1-5, with D hard to call. The CDR3 is 12 amino acids. Trimming cost V 0 bases and J 5 bases, with 3 bases left between them. Germline CDR1 is SGDLS and CDR2 is YYNGEE. As DNA, the CDR3 is TGTGCCAGCAGCGTAGATGATCAGCCCCAGCATTTT. Translation: CASSVDDQPQHF.

This clonotype was picked up many times. V usage is TRBV5-6 and J usage is TRBJ2-3; D unresolved. This CDR3 region has 13 residues. The V gene lost 2 bases and the J gene lost 7 bases, with 11 bases spanning the gap. CDR1 SGHDT and CDR2 YYEEEE come from the germline V gene. The CDR3 here is CASSLPIRHTQYF. In DNA, the CDR3 is TGTGCCAGCAGCTTACCGATTAGACATACGCAGTATTTT.

In this sample, this clonotype turned up many times. The V call is TRBV28, the J call TRBJ2-2; D remains ambiguous. Trimming cost V 8 bases and J 3 bases, with 7 bases left between them. The CDR3 is made up of 12 amino acids. Germline lookup yields CDR1 MDHEN and CDR2 SYDVKM. The CDR3 bases are TGTGCCAGCCAAGAGCACACCGGGGAGCTGTTTTTT. Translated: CASQEHTGELFF.

This clonotype was observed a handful of times. V and J are TRBV4-1 and TRBJ1-4, with a weak D call TRBD1 (6 bases). This CDR3 has 15 amino acids. In germline, CDR1 is MGHRA, CDR2 YSYEKL. The V gene lost 2 bases and the J gene lost 4 bases, with 11 bases spanning the gap. This CDR3 reads CASSQLGQLNEKLFF. Here the CDR3 DNA reads TGCGCCAGCAGCCAACTTGGACAGCTTAATGAAAAACTGTTTTTT.

The chain employs TRBV6-5 and TRBJ2-7; 10 positions agree with TRBD2. The germline V gene encodes CDR1 MNHEY and CDR2 SVGAGI. The V gene end was trimmed by 6 bases and the J gene end by 7 bases; junction bases not matched to a gene: 6. The CDR3 runs 13 residues. The CDR3 sequence: CASSLPGLAEQYF. CDR3 in DNA: TGTGCCAGCAGCCTCCCGGGACTAGCGGAGCAGTACTTC.

This clonotype appeared many times. The chain carries TRBV15 and TRBJ2-3, with no clear D. The CDR3 extends over 15 amino acids. CDR1 is LNHNV and CDR2 is YYDKDF in the germline V gene (reference sequence). The germline V and J ends were trimmed by 3 bases and 3 bases, with 13 bases remaining between them. As DNA, the CDR3 is TGTGCCACCAGCAGTTCAAAGCGACGGACAGATACGCAGTATTTT. Translating gives CATSSSKRRTDTQYF.

This clonotype was counted a few times. This chain joins TRBV28 and TRBJ2-5; weak D call: TRBD1 (5 bases). Trimming removed 5 bases from V and 1 base from J, with 14 bases in between. This CDR3 region has 15 residues. Germline V gene data show CDR1 as MDHEN and CDR2 as SYDVKM. The CDR3 DNA reads TGTGCCAGCAGTCTGACAGCCTCTCCCCAAGAGACCCAGTACTTC. Residues: CASSLTASPQETQYF.

This clonotype was counted ten times or more. J is TRBJ2-1 and V is TRBV4-3, with TRBD1 identical over 8 bases. With 2 bases clipped from V and 5 bases from J, the junction kept 11 bases outside the gene matches. The germline CDR1 and CDR2 sequences are LGHNA and YSLEER. The CDR3 has 17 amino acids. In DNA form, the CDR3 reads TGCGCCAGCAGCCAACCTTTTGGACAGGGAACTAACAATGAGCAGTTCTTC. It is translated as CASSQPFGQGTNNEQFF.

The chain is built from TRBV7-2 and TRBJ2-2; D ambiguous. The germline gives CDR1 SGHTA, CDR2 FQGNSA. Trimming removed 6 bases at V and 6 bases at J, with 17 bases between. This CDR3 region has 15 residues. The DNA of the CDR3 is TGTGCCAGCAGGACAAAGTTCTTTTTCGCCGGGGAGCTGTTTTTT. Amino acids: CASRTKFFFAGELFF.

Many counts were recorded for this clonotype. The genes are TRBV9 and TRBJ2-3; tentative D call: TRBD1 (5 bases). The germline V and J ends were trimmed by 1 base and 5 bases, with 11 bases remaining between them. The V gene's germline CDR1 is SGDLS and CDR2 YYNGEE. The CDR3 is 14 amino acids. The CDR3 DNA reads as TGTGCCAGCAGCGTACGACAGTTGGGAGATACGCAGTATTTT. It specifies CASSVRQLGDTQYF.

Ten or more counts support this clonotype. This chain links TRBV7-2 with TRBJ2-7; D remains ambiguous. Germline assignment: CDR1 SGHTA and CDR2 FQGNSA. The germline V and J ends were trimmed by 4 bases and 0 bases, with 4 bases remaining between them. This CDR3 has 12 amino acids. In DNA, the CDR3 is TGTGCCAGCAGCTCCCACTCCTACGAGCAGTACTTC. This codes for CASSSHSYEQYF.

This clonotype was found many times. This chain links TRBV5-5 with TRBJ2-7; weak D call: TRBD2 (5 bases). Germline CDR1 and CDR2: SGHKS and YYEKEE (reference sequence). Trimming cost V 3 bases and J 6 bases, with 13 bases left between them. The CDR3 has 13 amino acids. The CDR3 coding sequence is TGTGCCAGCAGCTGGTTACTAGGACCCGAGCAGTACTTC. This encodes CASSWLLGPEQYF.

The table lists this clonotype with many counts. The chain is built from TRBV5-1 and TRBJ2-5; possibly TRBD2 for D (6 bases). From germline, CDR1 is SGHRS and CDR2 YFSETQ. This CDR3 region has 14 residues. Trimming shortened V by 8 bases and J by 4 bases, and 18 bases separated the two germline ends. Written as DNA, the CDR3 is TGCGCCAGTTCAAGGGAGGCGGCCCGAGAGACCCAGTACTTC. Translation gives CASSREAARETQYF.

This clonotype was seen ten or more times. V usage is TRBV29-1 and J usage is TRBJ2-7; no reliable D call. CDR1 and CDR2 (germline): SQVTM, ANQGSEA. The CDR3 has 13 residues. V was cut by 4 bases and J by 3 bases, with 13 bases left in between. The CDR3 DNA is TGCAGCGTTGTAAGCTCTCGGAACTACGAGCAGTACTTC. The encoded protein is CSVVSSRNYEQYF.

This clonotype was found many times. V gene TRBV12-5 combines with J gene TRBJ2-3, with 7 bases aligning to TRBD2. V was pared by 1 base and J by 4 bases, with 5 bases of the junction left unmatched. The CDR3 totals 15 residues. Germline V CDR1 and CDR2: LGHNT, FRNRAP. The CDR3 reads CASGLGLAFPDTQYF. DNA of the CDR3: TGTGCTAGTGGTTTGGGACTAGCCTTCCCAGATACGCAGTATTTT.

This clonotype was detected ten times or more. The rearrangement joins TRBV20-1 to TRBJ1-5; D remains ambiguous. The germline CDR1 and CDR2 sequences are DFQATT and SNEGSKA (reference sequence). Between the trimmed V and J ends, which lost 4 bases and 0 bases, there was a span of 10 bases. There are 14 residues in the CDR3. CDR3 bases: TGCAGTGCTACCGACGGGAATAGCAATCAGCCCCAGCATTTT. Translating gives CSATDGNSNQPQHF.

This clonotype was found a few times. V usage is TRBV20-1 and J usage is TRBJ2-5, with D tentatively TRBD1 (5 bases). CDR1 is DFQATT, CDR2 SNEGSKA, per germline (reference sequence). V was pared by 0 bases and J by 0 bases, with 14 bases between. The CDR3 runs 16 residues. The CDR3 DNA reads as TGCAGTGCTAGAGATGCGACAGTAGGATACCAAGAGACCCAGTACTTC. Translating it yields CSARDATVGYQETQYF.

This clonotype was seen repeatedly, ten times or more. V usage is TRBV14 and J usage is TRBJ2-5, with unresolved D. Trimming removed 0 bases at V and 5 bases at J, with 7 bases between. In germline, CDR1 is SGHDN, CDR2 FVKESK. The CDR3 has 13 residues. The CDR3 protein is CASSQEVMETQYF. Written as DNA, the CDR3 is TGTGCCAGCAGCCAAGAAGTGATGGAGACCCAGTACTTC.

The rearrangement links TRBV28 to TRBJ1-3; D uncertain. Germline CDR1 and CDR2: MDHEN and SYDVKM. CDR3 size: 14 residues. Trimming removed 2 bases from V and 2 bases from J, with 7 bases in between. The CDR3 sequence is CASSLMGTGNTIYF. The CDR3 nucleotides are TGTGCCAGCAGTTTAATGGGGACTGGAAACACCATATATTTT.

In this sample, this clonotype turned up a few times. V gene TRBV4-1 combines with J gene TRBJ2-7; 12 bases are shared with TRBD2. Germline values: CDR1 MGHRA, CDR2 YSYEKL. Trimming removed 3 bases from V and 6 bases from J; junction bases left unmatched: 9. This CDR3 contains 16 residues. For the CDR3, the DNA is TGCGCCAGCAGCCACCCAACTAGCGGGGGGCCGCCCGAGCAGTACTTC. This encodes CASSHPTSGGPPEQYF.